A single sample gave rise to the 14 T cell receptor beta chains below, sequenced in a study of T cell responses to AZD1222 COVID-19 vaccine. Produced via immunoSEQ multiplex PCR; TCRdb's table is partial and in-frame only. The sample shows 75,000 to 90,000 clones, approximately 85% of them seen only once. Sequencing used peripheral blood, obtained 28 days after the second AZD1222 dose. Receptors were obtained from an adult who received the AZD1222 COVID-19 vaccine.

The chain links TRBV5-4 to TRBJ1-2; TRBD1 matches at 9 bases. CDR3 length: 16 residues. The germline CDR1 and CDR2 sequences are SGHNT and YYREEE (reference sequence). Trimming cost V 3 bases and J 8 bases; bases outside gene matches: 14. This chain's CDR3 is CASSYIRTGTGQGYTF. The CDR3 bases are TGTGCCAGCAGCTACATACGTACCGGGACAGGGCAGGGCTACACCTTC.

V and J are TRBV4-2 and TRBJ2-4; no clear D gene. Trimming took 0 bases from V and 2 from J, leaving 2 bases between them. This CDR3 has 13 amino acids. The germline CDR1 and CDR2 sequences are LGHNA and YNFKEQ. The CDR3 DNA is TGTGCCAGCAGCCAAGATCCCAAAAACATTCAGTACTTC. Its translation is CASSQDPKNIQYF.

In its sample, this clone was seen once. The gene calls are TRBV5-5 and TRBJ2-7; 7 bases agree with TRBD2. Trimming removed 3 bases from V and 2 bases from J; junction bases left unmatched: 8. Germline V gene lookup returns CDR1 SGHKS and CDR2 YYEKEE (reference sequence). The CDR3 contains 15 residues. The CDR3 nucleotides read TGTGCCAGCAGCTACGGGACTACCGAAACCTACGAGCAGTACTTC. Amino acid sequence: CASSYGTTETYEQYF.

CDR3 residues: CASSSGRGYQETQYF. CDR3 in DNA: TGCGCCAGCAGCTCGGGCAGGGGCTATCAAGAGACCCAGTACTTC. The chain has TRBV5-1 and TRBJ2-5; maybe TRBD1 (6 bases). Germline values: CDR1 SGHRS, CDR2 YFSETQ. Trimming stripped 3 bases from V and 2 bases from J, with 14 bases between. This CDR3 is 15 amino acids long.

This sequence joins TRBV18 and TRBJ2-3; 8 nucleotides match TRBD1. The CDR3 contains 15 residues. Germline values: CDR1 KGHSH, CDR2 LQKENI. Germline trimming cut 7 bases from V and 4 bases from J; bases unmatched to any gene: 10. This chain's CDR3 is CASLQGGFEADTQYF. CDR3 DNA: TGTGCCAGCTTACAGGGGGGCTTTGAAGCAGATACGCAGTATTTT. The whole variable domain, remainder taken from reference TRBV18 and TRBJ2-3, is NAGVMQNPRHLVRRRGQEARLRCSPMKGHSHVYWYRQLPEEGLKFMVYLQKENIIDESGMPKERFSAEFPKEGPSILRIQQVVRGDSAAYFCASLQGGFEADTQYFGPGTRLTVL.

V gene TRBV5-1 combines with J gene TRBJ2-7, with D uncertain. Germline V lookup: CDR1 SGHRS, CDR2 YFSETQ. V was shortened by 3 bases and J by 2 bases, with 9 bases between the two germline ends. The CDR3 runs to 13 residues. CDR3 in DNA: TGCGCCAGCAGCTGGACCAAGACCTACGAGCAGTACTTC. Translated: CASSWTKTYEQYF.

The chain joins TRBV4-1 to TRBJ1-2, with D maybe TRBD1 (5 bases). V gave up 1 base and J gave up 1 base, with 16 bases separating them. CDR1 is MGHRA, CDR2 YSYEKL, per germline. The CDR3 spans 17 residues. CDR3 coding DNA: TGCGCCAGCAGCCAAGGATGGGAACGGGGGAATAACTATGGCTACACCTTC. Translated: CASSQGWERGNNYGYTF.

The genes are TRBV14 and TRBJ1-3, with 7 bases aligning to TRBD1. Trimming at V came to 6 bases and at J to 2 bases, leaving 7 bases not matched to a gene. CDR1 is SGHDN and CDR2 is FVKESK in the germline V gene. The CDR3 contains 15 residues. CDR3 region: CASSQLDRPGNTIYF. The CDR3, as DNA: TGTGCCAGCAGTCAATTGGACAGGCCTGGAAACACCATATATTTT. The complete variable domain, with remaining parts taken from reference TRBV14 and TRBJ1-3, reads EAGVTQFPSHSVIEKGQTVTLRCDPISGHDNLYWYRRVMGKEIKFLLHFVKESKQDESGMPNNRFLAERTGGTYSTLKVQPAELEDSGVYFCASSQLDRPGNTIYFGEGSWLTVV.

The chain uses TRBV27 and TRBJ1-2; no reliable D call. The V end was cut by 5 bases, the J end by 8 bases, with 21 bases between. The germline V gene has CDR1 MNHEY and CDR2 SMNVEV (reference sequence). The CDR3 runs to 15 residues. The CDR3 here is CASSHSLTHEAGYTF. The CDR3 DNA reads as TGTGCCAGCAGTCACTCTTTAACGCATGAAGCCGGCTACACCTTC.

This clone was seen once. This chain links TRBV11-1 with TRBJ1-1; D not resolved. V gave up 2 bases and J gave up 1 base, with 8 bases separating them. The length of the CDR3 is 14 residues. Germline V gene data show CDR1 as SGHAT and CDR2 as FQDESV (reference sequence). The CDR3 DNA sequence: TGTGCCAGCAGCTTACGCGCAGCGAACACTGAAGCTTTCTTT. Translating gives CASSLRAANTEAFF.

The CDR3 spells CASSKTGDSNQPQHF. DNA of the CDR3: TGTGCCAGCAGTAAGACAGGGGATAGCAATCAGCCCCAGCATTTT. The chain uses TRBV7-2 and TRBJ1-5, with 8 bases identical to TRBD1. The germline V gene has CDR1 SGHTA and CDR2 FQGNSA. The CDR3 consists of 15 residues. J lost 0 bases, V lost 6 bases, and 4 bases had no gene match.

The chain recombines TRBV4-1 with TRBJ1-2; 7 nucleotides align to TRBD1. Germline trimming cut 3 bases from V and 4 bases from J; bases unmatched to any gene: 2. The V gene's germline CDR1 is MGHRA and CDR2 YSYEKL. The CDR3 has 13 residues. This CDR3 is CASSQRDSYGYTF. The CDR3 coding sequence is TGCGCCAGCAGCCAGCGGGACAGCTATGGCTACACCTTC.

V usage is TRBV7-9 and J usage is TRBJ2-7; D possibly uses TRBD1 or TRBD2 (5 bases each). The CDR3 consists of 14 residues. Germline loops: CDR1 SEHNR, CDR2 FQNEAQ (reference sequence). Trimming removed 5 bases from V and 7 bases from J, with 18 bases in between. The CDR3 DNA reads as TGTGCCAGCAGCCCCCCGGGACGGCGGATGGAGCAGTACTTC. Translation: CASSPPGRRMEQYF.

The chain couples TRBV5-1 to TRBJ1-3; TRBD1 matches at 9 bases. The V and J ends lost 0 bases and 0 bases, in that order; junction bases with no gene match: 4. The CDR3 is 17 amino acids. CDR1 is SGHRS, CDR2 YFSETQ, per germline. The CDR3 DNA reads TGCGCCAGCAGCTTGGAAGGGACAGGGCGCTCTGGAAACACCATATATTTT. It is translated as CASSLEGTGRSGNTIYF.